This TCR beta chain originates from a study of blood T cell repertoires in COVID-19. Looking at the study overall: The United States, Italy and Spain were the sources of the acute and convalescent COVID-19 samples.

Original analysis: Amplifying reference gene primers gave estimates of nucleated cell counts. TCRdb's table, derived via immunoSEQ multiplex PCR, lists solely in-frame clones and lacks some. From that table come the V and J calls and clone size; the DNA was used to work out D and trimming. Of approximately 96,000 clones listed, around nine tenths are singletons. This clone was found once. V was cut by 1 base and J by 6 bases, with 10 bases left in between. Germline CDR1 and CDR2: SGHTA and FQGNSA. The CDR3 spans 15 residues. The rearrangement joins TRBV7-2 to TRBJ1-6, with D perhaps TRBD1 (5 bases). This clonotype was obtained from a woman of 80 years or more with acute or convalescent COVID-19. Material: peripheral blood. The CDR3 region is CASSLVAGTNSPLHF. DNA for the CDR3: TGTGCCAGCAGCTTAGTGGCGGGGACTAATTCACCCCTCCACTTT.